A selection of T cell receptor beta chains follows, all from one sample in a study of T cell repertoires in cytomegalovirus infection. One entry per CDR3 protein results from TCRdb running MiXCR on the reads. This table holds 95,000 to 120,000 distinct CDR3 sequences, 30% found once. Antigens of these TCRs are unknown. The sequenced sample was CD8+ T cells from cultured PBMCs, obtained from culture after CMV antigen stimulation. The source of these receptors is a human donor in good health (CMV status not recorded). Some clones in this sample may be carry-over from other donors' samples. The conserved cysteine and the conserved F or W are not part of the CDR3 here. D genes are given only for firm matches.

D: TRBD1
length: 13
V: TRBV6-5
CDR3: ASSYSIGGPYEQY

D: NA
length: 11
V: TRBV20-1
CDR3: SAPPQGKTEAF

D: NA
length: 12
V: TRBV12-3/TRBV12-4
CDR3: ASSLVAANQPQH

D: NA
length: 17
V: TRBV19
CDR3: ASSTHFTDRSLTIYGYT

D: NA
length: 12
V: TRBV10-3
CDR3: AISTKGGTTEAF

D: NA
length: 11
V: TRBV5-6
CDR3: ASSTSGYQPQH

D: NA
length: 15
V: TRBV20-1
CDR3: SARDQTGVTSADTQY

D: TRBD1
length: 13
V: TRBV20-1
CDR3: SARGDRDPSYEQY

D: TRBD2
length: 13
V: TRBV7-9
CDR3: ASSLPRGDSYEQY

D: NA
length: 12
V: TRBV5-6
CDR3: ASNLGGPWREQF

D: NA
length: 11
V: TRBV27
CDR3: ASSQSGVNEQF

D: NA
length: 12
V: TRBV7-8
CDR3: ASTQARGANGYT

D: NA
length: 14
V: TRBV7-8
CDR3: ASSLDGGPSYNEQF

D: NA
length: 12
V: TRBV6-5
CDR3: ASSLGPATGEQY

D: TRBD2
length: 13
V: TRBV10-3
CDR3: AVSNLAGISYEQY

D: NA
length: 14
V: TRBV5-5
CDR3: ASRYGRGKTSNEQF

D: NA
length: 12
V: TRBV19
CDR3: ASSRTGPYNEQF

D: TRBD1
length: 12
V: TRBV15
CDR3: ATSATGDPYEQY

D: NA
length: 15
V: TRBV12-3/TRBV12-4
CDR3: ASSPSYSPSYQETQY

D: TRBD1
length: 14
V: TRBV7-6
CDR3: ASSPRPGQGNSPLH

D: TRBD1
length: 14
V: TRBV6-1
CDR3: ASSETPGQDPYGYT